This TCR beta chain was sequenced during a study of OX40 agonist ivuxolimab in advanced cancers. Study as a whole: Partial responses were seen in three patients, one with hepatocellular carcinoma and two with cutaneous melanoma.

TCRdb's copy holds only in-frame clones and misses some; the assay was immunoSEQ multiplex PCR. The sample has about 21,000 clones; around 80% are singletons. V lost 1 base and J 0 bases, leaving 7 bases between the germline ends. This CDR3 spans 15 amino acids. In germline, CDR1 is LNHNV, CDR2 YYDKDF (reference sequence). This clonotype originated in an adult with an advanced solid tumor such as melanoma, head and neck, liver or kidney cancer. The chain couples TRBV15 to TRBJ1-5; D unclear. The starting material was CD4+ or CD8+ T cells sorted from blood, obtained in a trial of the OX40 agonist ivuxolimab. This chain's CDR3 is CATSRVQNSNQPQHF. The CDR3, as DNA: TGTGCCACCAGCAGAGTCCAGAATAGCAATCAGCCCCAGCATTTT. The full variable domain, rest sourced from reference TRBV15 and TRBJ1-5, is DAMVIQNPRYQVTQFGKPVTLSCSQTLNHNVMYWYQQKSSQAPKLLFHYYDKDFNNEADTPDNFQSRRPNTSFCFLDIRSPGLGDTAMYLCATSRVQNSNQPQHFGDGTRLSIL.